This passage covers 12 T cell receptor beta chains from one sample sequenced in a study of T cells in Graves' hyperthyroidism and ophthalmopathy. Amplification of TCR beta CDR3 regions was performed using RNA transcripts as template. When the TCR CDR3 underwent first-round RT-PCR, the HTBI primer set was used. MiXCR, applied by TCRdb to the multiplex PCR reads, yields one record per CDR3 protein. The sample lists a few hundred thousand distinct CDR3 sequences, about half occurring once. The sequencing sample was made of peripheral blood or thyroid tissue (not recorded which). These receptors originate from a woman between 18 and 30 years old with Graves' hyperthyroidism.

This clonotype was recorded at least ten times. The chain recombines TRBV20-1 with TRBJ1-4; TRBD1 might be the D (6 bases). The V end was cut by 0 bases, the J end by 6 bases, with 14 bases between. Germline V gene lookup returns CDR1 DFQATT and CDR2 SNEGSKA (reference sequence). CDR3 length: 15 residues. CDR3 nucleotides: TGCAGTGCTAGAGATGAGCAGGGGTCGGATGAAAAACTGTTTTTT. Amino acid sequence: CSARDEQGSDEKLFF.

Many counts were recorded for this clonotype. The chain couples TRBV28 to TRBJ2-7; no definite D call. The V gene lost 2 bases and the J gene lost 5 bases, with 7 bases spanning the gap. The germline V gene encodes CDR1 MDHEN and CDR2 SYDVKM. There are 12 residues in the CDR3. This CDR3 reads CASSLMGNEQYF. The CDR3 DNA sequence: TGTGCCAGCAGTTTAATGGGGAACGAGCAGTACTTC. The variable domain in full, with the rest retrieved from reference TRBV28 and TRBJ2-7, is DVKVTQSSRYLVKRTGEKVFLECVQDMDHENMFWYRQDPGLGLRLIYFSYDVKMKEKGDIPEGYSVSREKKERFSLILESASTNQTSMYLCASSLMGNEQYFGPGTRLTVT.

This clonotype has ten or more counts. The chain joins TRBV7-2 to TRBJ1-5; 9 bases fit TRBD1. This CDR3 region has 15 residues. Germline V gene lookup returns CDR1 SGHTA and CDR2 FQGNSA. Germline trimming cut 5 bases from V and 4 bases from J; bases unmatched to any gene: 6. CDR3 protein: CASSRDRVRNQPQHF. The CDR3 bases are TGTGCCAGCAGCCGGGACAGGGTAAGAAATCAGCCCCAGCATTTT.

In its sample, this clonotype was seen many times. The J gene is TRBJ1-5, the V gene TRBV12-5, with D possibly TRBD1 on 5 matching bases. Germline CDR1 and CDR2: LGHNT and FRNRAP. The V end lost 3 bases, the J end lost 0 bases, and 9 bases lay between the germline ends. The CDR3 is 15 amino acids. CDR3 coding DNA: TGTGCTAGTGGTTTTTTGACAGCTAGCAATCAGCCCCAGCATTTT. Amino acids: CASGFLTASNQPQHF.

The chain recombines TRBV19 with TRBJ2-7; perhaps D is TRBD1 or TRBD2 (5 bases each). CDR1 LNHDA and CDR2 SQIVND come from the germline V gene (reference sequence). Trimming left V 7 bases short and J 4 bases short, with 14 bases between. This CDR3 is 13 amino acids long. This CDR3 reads CASNEGSYYEQYF. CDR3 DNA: TGTGCCAGTAACGAGGGGTCCTATTACGAGCAGTACTTC.

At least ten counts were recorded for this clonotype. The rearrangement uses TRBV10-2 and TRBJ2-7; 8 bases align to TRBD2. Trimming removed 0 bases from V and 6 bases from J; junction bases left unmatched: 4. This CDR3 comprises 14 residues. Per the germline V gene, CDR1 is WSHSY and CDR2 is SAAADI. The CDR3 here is CASSESTGGSEQYF. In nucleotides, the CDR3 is TGCGCCAGCAGTGAGTCTACGGGAGGGAGCGAGCAGTACTTC.

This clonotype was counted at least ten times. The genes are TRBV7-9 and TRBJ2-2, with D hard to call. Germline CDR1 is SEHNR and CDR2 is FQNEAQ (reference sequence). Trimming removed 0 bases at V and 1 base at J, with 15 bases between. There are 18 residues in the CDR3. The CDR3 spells CASSLAPGPTGNTGELFF. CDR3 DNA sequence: TGTGCCAGCAGCTTAGCCCCCGGGCCCACTGGGAACACCGGGGAGCTGTTTTTT.

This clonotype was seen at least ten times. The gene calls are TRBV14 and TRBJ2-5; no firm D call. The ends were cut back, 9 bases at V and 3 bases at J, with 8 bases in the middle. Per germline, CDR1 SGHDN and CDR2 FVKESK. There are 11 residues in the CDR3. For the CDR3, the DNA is TGTGCCAGTAAATCGAAAGAGACCCAGTACTTC. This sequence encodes CASKSKETQYF.

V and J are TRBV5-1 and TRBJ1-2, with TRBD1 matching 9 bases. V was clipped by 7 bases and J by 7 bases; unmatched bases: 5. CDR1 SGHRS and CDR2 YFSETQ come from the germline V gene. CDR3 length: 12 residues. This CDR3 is CASGQGIGGYTF. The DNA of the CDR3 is TGCGCCAGCGGACAGGGGATCGGTGGCTACACCTTC.

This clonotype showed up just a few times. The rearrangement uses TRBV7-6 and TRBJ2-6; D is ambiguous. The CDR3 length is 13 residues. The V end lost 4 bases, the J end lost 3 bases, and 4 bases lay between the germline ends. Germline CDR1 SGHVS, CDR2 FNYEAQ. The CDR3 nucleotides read TGTGCCAGCAGCTCCCGTGGGGCCAACGTCCTGACTTTC. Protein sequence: CASSSRGANVLTF.

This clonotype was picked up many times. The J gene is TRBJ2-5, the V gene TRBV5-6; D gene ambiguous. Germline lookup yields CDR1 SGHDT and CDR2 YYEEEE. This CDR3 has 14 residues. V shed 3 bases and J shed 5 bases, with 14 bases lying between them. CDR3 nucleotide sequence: TGTGCCAGCAGCTCCCTGATTCGACGGGAGACCCAGTACTTC. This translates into CASSSLIRRETQYF.

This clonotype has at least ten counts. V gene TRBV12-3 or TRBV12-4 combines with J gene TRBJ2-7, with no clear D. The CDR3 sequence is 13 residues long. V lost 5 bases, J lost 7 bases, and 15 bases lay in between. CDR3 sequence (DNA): TGTGCCAGCAGTCTCTCTGTATGGGTAGAGCAGTACTTC. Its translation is CASSLSVWVEQYF.